Listed here is a single T cell receptor (beta chain). What it recognizes is unknown. This record comes from a study of cytomegalovirus exposure and HLA in healthy donors. Notes on the study in general: In a later analysis, compared with equally common non-associated chains, HLA-associated beta chains were more expanded.

PCR involved 60 Vbeta and 13 Jbeta primers. Some clones are missing from TCRdb's copy, which holds only in-frame ones; the method was immunoSEQ multiplex PCR. The sample records over 80,000 clones, roughly 73% being singletons. Sequenced: PBMCs. The sequence derives from a man in his forties or fifties in good health and CMV-seronegative.

DNA for the CDR3: TGTGCCAGCAGCCAGTACGACAGGGAGGATGAGCAGTTCTTC. Translated: CASSQYDREDEQFF. This chain links TRBV7-9 with TRBJ2-1, with a possible D match to TRBD1 (7 bases). Trimming left V 5 bases short and J 8 bases short, with 16 bases between. Looked up from germline, CDR1 is SEHNR and CDR2 is FQNEAQ (reference sequence). The CDR3 contains 14 residues.